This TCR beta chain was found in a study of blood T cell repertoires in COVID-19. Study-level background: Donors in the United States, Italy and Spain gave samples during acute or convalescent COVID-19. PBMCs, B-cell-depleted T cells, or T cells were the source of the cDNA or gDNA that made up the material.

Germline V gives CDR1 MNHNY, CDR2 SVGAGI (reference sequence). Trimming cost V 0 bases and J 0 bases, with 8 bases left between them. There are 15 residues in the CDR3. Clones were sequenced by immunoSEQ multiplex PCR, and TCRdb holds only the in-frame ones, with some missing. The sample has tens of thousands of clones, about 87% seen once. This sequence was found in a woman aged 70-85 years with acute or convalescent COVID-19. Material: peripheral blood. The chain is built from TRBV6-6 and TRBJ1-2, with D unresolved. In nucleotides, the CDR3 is TGTGCCAGCAGTTACTCGGGCCCTTCTAACTATGGCTACACCTTC. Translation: CASSYSGPSNYGYTF.